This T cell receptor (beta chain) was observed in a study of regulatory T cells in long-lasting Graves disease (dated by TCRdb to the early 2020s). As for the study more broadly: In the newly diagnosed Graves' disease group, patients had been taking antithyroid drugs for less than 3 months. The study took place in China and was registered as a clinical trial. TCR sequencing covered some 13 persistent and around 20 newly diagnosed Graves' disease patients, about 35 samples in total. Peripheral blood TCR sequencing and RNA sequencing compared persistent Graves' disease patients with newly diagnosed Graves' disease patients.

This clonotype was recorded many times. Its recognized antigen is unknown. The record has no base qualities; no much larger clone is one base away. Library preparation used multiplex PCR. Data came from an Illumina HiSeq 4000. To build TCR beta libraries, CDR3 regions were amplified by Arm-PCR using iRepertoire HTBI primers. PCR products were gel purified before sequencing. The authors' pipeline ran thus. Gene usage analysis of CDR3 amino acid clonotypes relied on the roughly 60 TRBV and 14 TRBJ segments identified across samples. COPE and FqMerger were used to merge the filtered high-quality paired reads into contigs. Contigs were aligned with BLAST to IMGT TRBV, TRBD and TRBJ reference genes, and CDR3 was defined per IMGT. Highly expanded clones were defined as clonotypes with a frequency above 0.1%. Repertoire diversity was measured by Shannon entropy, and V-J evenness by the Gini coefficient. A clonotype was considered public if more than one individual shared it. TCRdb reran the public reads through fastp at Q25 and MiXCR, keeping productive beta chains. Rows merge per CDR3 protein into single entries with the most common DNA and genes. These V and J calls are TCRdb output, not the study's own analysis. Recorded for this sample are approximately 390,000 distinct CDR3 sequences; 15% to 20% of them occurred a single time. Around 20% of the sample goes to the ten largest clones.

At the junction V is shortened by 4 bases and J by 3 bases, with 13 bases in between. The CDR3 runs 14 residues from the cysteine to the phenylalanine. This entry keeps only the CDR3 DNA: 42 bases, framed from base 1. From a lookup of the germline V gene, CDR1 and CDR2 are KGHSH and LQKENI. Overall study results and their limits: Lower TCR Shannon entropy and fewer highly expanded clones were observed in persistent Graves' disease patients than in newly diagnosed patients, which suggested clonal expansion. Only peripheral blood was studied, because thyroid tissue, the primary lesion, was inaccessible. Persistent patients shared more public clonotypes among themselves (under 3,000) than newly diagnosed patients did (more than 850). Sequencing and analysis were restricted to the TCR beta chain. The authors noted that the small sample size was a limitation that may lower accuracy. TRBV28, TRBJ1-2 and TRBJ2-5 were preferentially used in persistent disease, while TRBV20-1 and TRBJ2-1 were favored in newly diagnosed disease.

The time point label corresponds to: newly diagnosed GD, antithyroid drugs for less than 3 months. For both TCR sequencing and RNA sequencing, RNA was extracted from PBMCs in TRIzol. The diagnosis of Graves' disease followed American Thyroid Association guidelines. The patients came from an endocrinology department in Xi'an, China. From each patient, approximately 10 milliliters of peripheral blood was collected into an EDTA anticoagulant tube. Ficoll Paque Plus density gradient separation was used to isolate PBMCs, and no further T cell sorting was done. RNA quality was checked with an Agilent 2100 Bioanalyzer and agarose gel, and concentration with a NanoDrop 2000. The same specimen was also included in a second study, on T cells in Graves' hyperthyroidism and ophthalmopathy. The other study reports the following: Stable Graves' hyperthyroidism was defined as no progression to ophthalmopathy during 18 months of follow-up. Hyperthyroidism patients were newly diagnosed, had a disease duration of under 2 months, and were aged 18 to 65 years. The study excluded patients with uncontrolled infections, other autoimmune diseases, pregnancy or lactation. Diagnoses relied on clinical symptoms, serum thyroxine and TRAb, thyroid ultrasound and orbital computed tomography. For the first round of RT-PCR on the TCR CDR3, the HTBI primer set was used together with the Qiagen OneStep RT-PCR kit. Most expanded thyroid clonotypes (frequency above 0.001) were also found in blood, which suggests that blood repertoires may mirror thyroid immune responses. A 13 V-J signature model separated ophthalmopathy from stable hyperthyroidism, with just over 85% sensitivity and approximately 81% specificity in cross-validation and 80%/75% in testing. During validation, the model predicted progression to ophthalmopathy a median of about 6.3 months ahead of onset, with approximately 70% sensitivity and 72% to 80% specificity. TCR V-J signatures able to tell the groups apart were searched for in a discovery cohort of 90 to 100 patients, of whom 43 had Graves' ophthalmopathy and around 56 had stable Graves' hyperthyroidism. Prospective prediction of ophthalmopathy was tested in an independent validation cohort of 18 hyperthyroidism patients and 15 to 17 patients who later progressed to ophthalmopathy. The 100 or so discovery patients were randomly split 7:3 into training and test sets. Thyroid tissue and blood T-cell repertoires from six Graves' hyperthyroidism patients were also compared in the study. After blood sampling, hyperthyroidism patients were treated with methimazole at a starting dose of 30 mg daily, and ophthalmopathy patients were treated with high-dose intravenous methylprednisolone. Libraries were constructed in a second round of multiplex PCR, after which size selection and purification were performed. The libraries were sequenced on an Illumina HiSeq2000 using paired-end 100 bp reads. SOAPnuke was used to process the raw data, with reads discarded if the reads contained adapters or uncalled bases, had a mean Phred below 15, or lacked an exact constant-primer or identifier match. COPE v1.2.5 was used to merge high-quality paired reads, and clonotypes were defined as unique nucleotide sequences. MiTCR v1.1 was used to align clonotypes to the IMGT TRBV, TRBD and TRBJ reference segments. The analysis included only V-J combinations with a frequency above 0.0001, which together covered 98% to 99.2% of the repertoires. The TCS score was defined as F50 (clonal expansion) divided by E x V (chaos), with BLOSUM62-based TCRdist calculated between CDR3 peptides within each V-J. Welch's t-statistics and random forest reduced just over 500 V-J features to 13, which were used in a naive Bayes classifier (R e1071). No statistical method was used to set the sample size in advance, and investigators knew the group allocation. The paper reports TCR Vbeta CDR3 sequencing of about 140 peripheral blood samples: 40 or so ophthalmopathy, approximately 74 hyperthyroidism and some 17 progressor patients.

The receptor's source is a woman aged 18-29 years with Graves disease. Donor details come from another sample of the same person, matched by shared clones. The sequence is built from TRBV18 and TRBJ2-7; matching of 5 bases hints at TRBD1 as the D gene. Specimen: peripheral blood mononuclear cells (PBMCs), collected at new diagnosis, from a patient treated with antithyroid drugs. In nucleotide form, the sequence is TGTGCCAGCTCACTTACCGGACAAATCTACGAGCAGTACTTC. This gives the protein CASSLTGQIYEQYF.